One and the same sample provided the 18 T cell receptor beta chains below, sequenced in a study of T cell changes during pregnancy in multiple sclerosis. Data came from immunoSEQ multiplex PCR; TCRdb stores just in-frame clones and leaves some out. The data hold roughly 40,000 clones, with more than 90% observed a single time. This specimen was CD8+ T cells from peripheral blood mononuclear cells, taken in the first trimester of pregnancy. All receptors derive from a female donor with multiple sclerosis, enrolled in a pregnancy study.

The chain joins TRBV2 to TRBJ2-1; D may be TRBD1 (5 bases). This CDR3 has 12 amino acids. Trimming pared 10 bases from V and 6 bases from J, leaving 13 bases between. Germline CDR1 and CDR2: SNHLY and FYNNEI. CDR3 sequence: CANRRVGNEQFF. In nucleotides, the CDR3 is TGTGCCAACCGCAGGGTGGGCAATGAGCAGTTCTTC.

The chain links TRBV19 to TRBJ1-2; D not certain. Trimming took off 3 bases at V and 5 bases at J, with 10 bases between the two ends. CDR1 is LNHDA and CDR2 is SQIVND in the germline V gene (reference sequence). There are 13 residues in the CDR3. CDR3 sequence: CASSISVSYGYTF. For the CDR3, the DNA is TGTGCCAGTAGTATCTCAGTGTCTTATGGCTACACCTTC.

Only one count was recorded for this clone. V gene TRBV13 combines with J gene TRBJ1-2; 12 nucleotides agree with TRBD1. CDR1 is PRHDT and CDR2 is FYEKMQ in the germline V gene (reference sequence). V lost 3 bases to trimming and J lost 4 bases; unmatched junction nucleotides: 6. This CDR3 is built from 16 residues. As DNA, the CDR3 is TGTGCCAGCAGCTTGGGACAGGGGGCGCCTGGCTATGGCTACACCTTC. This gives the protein CASSLGQGAPGYGYTF.

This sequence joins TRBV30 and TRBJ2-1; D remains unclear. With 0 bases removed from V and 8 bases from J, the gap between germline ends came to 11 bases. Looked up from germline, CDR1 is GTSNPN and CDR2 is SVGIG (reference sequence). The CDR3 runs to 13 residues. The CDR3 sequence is CAWSVSAPHEQFF. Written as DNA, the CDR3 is TGTGCCTGGAGTGTATCCGCGCCCCATGAGCAGTTCTTC. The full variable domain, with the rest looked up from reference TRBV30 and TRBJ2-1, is SQTIHQWPATLVQPVGSPLSLECTVEGTSNPNLYWYRQAAGRGLQLLFYSVGIGQISSEVPQNLSASRPQDRQFILSSKKLLLSDSGFYLCAWSVSAPHEQFFGPGTRLTVL.

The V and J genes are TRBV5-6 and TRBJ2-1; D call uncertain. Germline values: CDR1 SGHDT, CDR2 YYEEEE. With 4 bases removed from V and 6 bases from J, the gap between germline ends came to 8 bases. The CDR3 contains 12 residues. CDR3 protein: CASSRLGNEQFF. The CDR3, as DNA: TGTGCCAGCAGCCGCCTAGGCAATGAGCAGTTCTTC.

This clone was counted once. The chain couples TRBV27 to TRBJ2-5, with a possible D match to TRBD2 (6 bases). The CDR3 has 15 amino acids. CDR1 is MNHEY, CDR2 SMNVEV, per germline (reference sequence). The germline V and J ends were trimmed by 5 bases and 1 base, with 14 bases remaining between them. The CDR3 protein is CASSTELAAQETQYF. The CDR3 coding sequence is TGTGCCAGCAGTACTGAACTAGCTGCCCAAGAGACCCAGTACTTC.

CDR3 DNA sequence: TGTGCCAGCAGTGAAACGAAGACAGGGGGGAATGAAAAACTGTTTTTT. Protein product: CASSETKTGGNEKLFF. This sequence joins TRBV2 and TRBJ1-4, with 9 bases matching TRBD1. With 2 bases clipped from V and 5 bases from J, the junction kept 6 bases outside the gene matches. The CDR3 runs 16 residues. From germline, CDR1 is SNHLY and CDR2 FYNNEI.

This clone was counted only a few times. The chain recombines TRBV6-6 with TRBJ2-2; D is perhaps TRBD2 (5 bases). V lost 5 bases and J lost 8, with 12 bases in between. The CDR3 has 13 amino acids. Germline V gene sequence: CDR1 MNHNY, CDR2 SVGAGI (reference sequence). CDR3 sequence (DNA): TGTGCCAGCAGTCTCTCCGAGGGAGGGGAGCTGTTTTTT. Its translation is CASSLSEGGELFF.

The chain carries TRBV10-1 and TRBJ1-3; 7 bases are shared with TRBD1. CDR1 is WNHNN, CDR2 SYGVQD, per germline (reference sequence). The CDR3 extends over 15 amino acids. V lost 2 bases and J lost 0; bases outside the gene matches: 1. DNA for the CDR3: TGCGCCAGCAGTGAGGGGACAGACTCTGGAAACACCATATATTTT. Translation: CASSEGTDSGNTIYF.

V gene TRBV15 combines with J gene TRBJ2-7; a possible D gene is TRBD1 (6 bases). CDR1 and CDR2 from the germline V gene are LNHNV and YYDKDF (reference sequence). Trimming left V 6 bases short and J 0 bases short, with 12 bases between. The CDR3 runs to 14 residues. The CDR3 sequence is CATSRTENSYEQYF. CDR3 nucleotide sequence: TGTGCCACCAGTCGGACAGAGAACTCCTACGAGCAGTACTTC.

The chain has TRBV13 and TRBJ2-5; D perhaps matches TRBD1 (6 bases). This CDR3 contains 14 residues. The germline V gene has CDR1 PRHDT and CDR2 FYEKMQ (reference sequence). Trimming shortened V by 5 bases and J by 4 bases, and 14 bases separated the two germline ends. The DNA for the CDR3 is TGTGCCAGCAGCACCACAGGGATGGCAGAGACCCAGTACTTC. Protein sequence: CASSTTGMAETQYF.

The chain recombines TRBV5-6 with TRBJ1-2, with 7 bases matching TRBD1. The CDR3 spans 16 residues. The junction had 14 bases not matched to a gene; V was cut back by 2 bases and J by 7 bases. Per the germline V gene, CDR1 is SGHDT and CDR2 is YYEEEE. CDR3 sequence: CASSLGDSSYLAGYTF. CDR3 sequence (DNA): TGTGCCAGCAGCTTAGGGGACAGCTCCTATCTTGCTGGCTACACCTTC. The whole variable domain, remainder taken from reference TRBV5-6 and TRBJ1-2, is DAGVTQSPTHLIKTRGQQVTLRCSPKSGHDTVSWYQQALGQGPQFIFQYYEEEERQRGNFPDRFSGHQFPNYSSELNVNALLLGDSALYLCASSLGDSSYLAGYTFGSGTRLTVV.

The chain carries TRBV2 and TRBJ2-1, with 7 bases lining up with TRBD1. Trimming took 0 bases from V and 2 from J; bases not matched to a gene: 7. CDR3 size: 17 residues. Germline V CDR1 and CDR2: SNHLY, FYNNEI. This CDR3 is CASSEATGYGAYNEQFF. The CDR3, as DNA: TGTGCCAGCAGTGAAGCGACAGGGTACGGGGCCTACAATGAGCAGTTCTTC.

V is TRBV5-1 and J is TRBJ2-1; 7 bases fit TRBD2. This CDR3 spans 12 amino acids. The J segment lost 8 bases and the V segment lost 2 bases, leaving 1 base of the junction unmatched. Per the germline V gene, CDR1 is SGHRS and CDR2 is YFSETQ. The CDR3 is CASSFREDEQFF. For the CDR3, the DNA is TGCGCCAGCAGCTTCCGGGAGGATGAGCAGTTCTTC.

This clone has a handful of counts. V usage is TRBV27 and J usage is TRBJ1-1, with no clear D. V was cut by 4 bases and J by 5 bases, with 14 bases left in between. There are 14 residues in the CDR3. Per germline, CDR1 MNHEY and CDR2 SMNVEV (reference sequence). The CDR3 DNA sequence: TGTGCCAGCAGTTCGATAGATCCGGGGACTGAAGCTTTCTTT. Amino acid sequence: CASSSIDPGTEAFF.

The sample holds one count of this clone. Here the CDR3 reads CASKEALVTEAFF. CDR3 DNA sequence: TGTGCCAGCAAGGAGGCGCTTGTCACTGAAGCTTTCTTT. The chain employs TRBV6-5 and TRBJ1-1; D is uncertain. The CDR3 is 13 amino acids. V lost 7 bases and J lost 4, with 13 bases in between. Germline CDR1 MNHEY, CDR2 SVGAGI.

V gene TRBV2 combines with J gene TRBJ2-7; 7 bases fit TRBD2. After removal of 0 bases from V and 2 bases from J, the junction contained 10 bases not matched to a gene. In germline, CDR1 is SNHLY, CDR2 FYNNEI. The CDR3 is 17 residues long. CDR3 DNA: TGTGCCAGCAGTGAAGCCAGGGAGGGGTCTAGGACCTACGAGCAGTACTTC. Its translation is CASSEAREGSRTYEQYF. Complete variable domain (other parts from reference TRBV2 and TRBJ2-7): EPEVTQTPSHQVTQMGQEVILRCVPISNHLYFYWYRQILGQKVEFLVSFYNNEISEKSEIFDDQFSVERPDGSNFTLKIRSTKLEDSAMYFCASSEAREGSRTYEQYFGPGTRLTVT.

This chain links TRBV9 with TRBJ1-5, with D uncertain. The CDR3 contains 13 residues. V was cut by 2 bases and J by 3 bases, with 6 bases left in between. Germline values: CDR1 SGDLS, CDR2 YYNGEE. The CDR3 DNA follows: TGTGCCAGCAGCGTCGGTCCCAATCAGCCCCAGCATTTT. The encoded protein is CASSVGPNQPQHF. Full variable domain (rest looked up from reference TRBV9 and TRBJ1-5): DSGVTQTPKHLITATGQRVTLRCSPRSGDLSVYWYQQSLDQGLQFLIQYYNGEERAKGNILERFSAQQFPDLHSELNLSSLELGDSALYFCASSVGPNQPQHFGDGTRLSIL.